This T cell receptor (beta chain) appears in the sequencing data of a study of T cell changes during pregnancy in multiple sclerosis (dated by TCRdb to between 2017 and 2020). About the study as a whole: The study looked at changes in the T cell repertoire across pregnancy in women with multiple sclerosis.

The library was obtained by the immunoSEQ multiplex PCR assay. Sourced from immuneACCESS, this table was stored by TCRdb with only in-frame sequences that have V and J called. A share of the clones is absent; for the studies checked, an unresolved V gene accounts for under half, and the remainder has no known explanation. The sample contains 80,000 to 100,000 clones, 91% of them found a single time. The biggest ten clones account for 1.5% to 2% of the sample. At the junction V is shortened by 4 bases and J by 7 bases; bases outside the gene matches: 10. The germline V gene encodes CDR1 SGHDN and CDR2 FVKESK. Including the terminal cysteine and phenylalanine, the CDR3 comprises 14 residues. Only the CDR3 portion is preserved as DNA: 42 bases, with reading frame beginning at the first base. Remarks on this clone: Its antigen is unknown. Base qualities are not provided; no much larger clone lies one nucleotide away.

The chain links TRBV14 with TRBJ2-7, and 7 bases in between align with TRBD1. The sequencing here drew on peripheral blood, taken after pregnancy. The source is a female donor in good health, enrolled as a control in a pregnancy study. The sequenced DNA is TGTGCCAGCAGCCCTTCGGACAGGTTCAGAGAGCAGTACTTC. The translation is CASSPSDRFREQYF. Joined to the reference TRBV14 and TRBJ2-7 proteins, this CDR3 gives the full variable domain: EAGVTQFPSHSVIEKGQTVTLRCDPISGHDNLYWYRRVMGKEIKFLLHFVKESKQDESGMPNNRFLAERTGGTYSTLKVQPAELEDSGVYFCASSPSDRFREQYFGPGTRLTVT.